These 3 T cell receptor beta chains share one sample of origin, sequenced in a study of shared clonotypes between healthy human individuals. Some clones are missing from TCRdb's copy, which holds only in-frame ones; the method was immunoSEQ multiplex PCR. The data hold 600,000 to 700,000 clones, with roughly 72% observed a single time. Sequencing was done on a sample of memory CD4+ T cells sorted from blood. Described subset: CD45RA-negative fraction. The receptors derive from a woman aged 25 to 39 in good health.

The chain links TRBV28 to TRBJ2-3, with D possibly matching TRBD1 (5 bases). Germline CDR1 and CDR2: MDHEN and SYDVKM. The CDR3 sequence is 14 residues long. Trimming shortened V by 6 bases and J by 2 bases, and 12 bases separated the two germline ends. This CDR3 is CASRSPTDTDTQYF. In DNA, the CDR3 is TGTGCCAGCAGATCCCCGACAGACACAGATACGCAGTATTTT.

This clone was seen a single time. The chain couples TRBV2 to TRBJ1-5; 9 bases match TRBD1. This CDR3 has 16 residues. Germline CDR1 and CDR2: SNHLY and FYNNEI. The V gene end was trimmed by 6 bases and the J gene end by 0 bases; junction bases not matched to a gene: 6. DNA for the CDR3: TGTGCCAGCAGCCAACAGGGGGCCGGTAGCAATCAGCCCCAGCATTTT. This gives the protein CASSQQGAGSNQPQHF.

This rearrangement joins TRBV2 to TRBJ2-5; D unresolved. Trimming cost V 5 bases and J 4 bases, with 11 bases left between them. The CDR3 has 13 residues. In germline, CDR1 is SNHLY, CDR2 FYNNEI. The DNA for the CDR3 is TGTGCCAGCAGTTTAGGGTTAGGAGAGACCCAGTACTTC. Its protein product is CASSLGLGETQYF.